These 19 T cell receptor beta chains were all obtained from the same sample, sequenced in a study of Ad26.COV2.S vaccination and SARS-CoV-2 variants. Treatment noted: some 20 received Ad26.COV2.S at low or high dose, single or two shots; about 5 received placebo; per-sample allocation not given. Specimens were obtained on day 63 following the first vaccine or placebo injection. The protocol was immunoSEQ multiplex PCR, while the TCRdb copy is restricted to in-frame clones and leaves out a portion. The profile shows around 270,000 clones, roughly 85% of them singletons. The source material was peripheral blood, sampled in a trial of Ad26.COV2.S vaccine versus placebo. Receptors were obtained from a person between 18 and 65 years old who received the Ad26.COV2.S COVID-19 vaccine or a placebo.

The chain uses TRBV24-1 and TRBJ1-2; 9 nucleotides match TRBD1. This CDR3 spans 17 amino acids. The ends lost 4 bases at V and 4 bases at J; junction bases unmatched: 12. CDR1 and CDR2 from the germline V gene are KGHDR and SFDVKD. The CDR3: CATSDRGQGKGSYGYTF. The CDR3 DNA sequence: TGTGCCACCAGTGACCGGGGACAGGGAAAAGGTAGCTATGGCTACACCTTC.

The CDR3 reads CASSTSRRAPTDTQYF. DNA for the CDR3: TGTGCCAGCTCAACCAGTCGCAGGGCCCCCACAGATACGCAGTATTTT. The chain has TRBV18 and TRBJ2-3, with TRBD1 as a possible D gene (5 bases). The CDR3 contains 16 residues. Trimming took off 5 bases at V and 2 bases at J, with 17 bases between the two ends. Per the germline V gene, CDR1 is KGHSH and CDR2 is LQKENI.

CDR3 coding DNA: TGTGCCACCAGGCCGGGGGGTGTTCTCTACAATGAGCAGTTCTTC. This codes for CATRPGGVLYNEQFF. This sequence joins TRBV7-8 and TRBJ2-1; 7 nucleotides match TRBD2. J was trimmed by 3 bases and V by 10 bases; bases with no gene match: 12. The CDR3 has 15 residues. Germline-derived CDR1 and CDR2 are SGHVS and FQNEAQ.

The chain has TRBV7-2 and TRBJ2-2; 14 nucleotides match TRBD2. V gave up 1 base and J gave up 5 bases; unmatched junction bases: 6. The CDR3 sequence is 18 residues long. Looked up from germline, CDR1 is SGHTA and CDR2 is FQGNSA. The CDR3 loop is CASSLGLAGGRFTGELFF. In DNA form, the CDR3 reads TGTGCCAGCAGCTTAGGACTAGCGGGGGGGCGATTTACCGGGGAGCTGTTTTTT.

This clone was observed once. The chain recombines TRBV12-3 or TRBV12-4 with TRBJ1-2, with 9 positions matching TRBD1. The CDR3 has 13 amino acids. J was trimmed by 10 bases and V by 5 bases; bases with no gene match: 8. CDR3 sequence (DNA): TGTGCCAGCAGTCCCGGGACAGGGACATCCTACACCTTC. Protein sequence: CASSPGTGTSYTF.

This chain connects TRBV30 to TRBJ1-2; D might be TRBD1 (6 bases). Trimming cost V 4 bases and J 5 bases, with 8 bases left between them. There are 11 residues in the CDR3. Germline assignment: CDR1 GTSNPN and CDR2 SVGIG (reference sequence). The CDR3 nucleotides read TGTGCCTGGACTCAGGGGTATGGCTACACCTTC. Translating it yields CAWTQGYGYTF. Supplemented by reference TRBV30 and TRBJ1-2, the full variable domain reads SQTIHQWPATLVQPVGSPLSLECTVEGTSNPNLYWYRQAAGRGLQLLFYSVGIGQISSEVPQNLSASRPQDRQFILSSKKLLLSDSGFYLCAWTQGYGYTFGSGTRLTVV.

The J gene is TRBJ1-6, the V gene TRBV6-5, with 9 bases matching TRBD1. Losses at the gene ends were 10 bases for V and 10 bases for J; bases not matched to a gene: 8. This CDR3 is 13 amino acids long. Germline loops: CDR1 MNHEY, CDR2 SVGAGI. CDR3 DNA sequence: TGTGCCACCTACCGGGACAGGGTATCACCCCTCCACTTT. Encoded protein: CATYRDRVSPLHF.

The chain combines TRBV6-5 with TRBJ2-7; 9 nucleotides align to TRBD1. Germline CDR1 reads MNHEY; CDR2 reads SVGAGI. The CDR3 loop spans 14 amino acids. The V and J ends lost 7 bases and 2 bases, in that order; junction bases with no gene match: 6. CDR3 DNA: TGTGCCAGCACTATACAGGGGGCGACCTACGAGCAGTACTTC. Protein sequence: CASTIQGATYEQYF.

CDR3 in amino acids: CASSMGVGGTNEQFF. CDR3 nucleotides: TGTGCCAGTAGTATGGGAGTTGGGGGGACCAATGAGCAGTTCTTC. J is TRBJ2-1 and V is TRBV19; D perhaps matches TRBD2 (6 bases). V dropped 3 bases and J dropped 6 bases, with 15 bases sitting between them. Germline CDR1 reads LNHDA; CDR2 reads SQIVND (reference sequence). The CDR3 is made up of 15 amino acids.

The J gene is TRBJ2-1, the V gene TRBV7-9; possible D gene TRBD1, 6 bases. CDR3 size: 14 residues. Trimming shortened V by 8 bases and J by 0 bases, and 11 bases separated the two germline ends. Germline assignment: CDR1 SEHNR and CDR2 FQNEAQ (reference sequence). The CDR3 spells CASARDISYNEQFF. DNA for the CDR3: TGTGCCAGCGCCCGGGACATCTCCTACAATGAGCAGTTCTTC.

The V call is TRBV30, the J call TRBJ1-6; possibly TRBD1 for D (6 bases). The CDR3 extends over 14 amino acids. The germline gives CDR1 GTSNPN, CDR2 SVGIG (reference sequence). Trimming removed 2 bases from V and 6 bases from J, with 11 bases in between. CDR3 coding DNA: TGTGCCTGGAGTAGCGGACAGTTTAATTCACCCCTCCACTTT. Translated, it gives CAWSSGQFNSPLHF.

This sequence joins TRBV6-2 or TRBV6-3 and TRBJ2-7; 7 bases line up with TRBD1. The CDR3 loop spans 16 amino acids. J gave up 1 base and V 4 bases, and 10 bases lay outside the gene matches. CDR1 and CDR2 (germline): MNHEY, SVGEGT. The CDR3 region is CASSSGQAGESYEQYV. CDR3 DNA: TGTGCCAGCAGTTCAGGACAGGCAGGGGAATCCTACGAGCAGTACGTC.

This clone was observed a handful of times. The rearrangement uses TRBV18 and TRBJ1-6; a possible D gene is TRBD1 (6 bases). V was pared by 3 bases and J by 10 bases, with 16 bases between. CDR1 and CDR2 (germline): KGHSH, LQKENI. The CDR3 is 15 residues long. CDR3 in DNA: TGTGCCAGCTCACCCTCAGGGGCGTTAACCTCACCCCTCCACTTT. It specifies CASSPSGALTSPLHF.

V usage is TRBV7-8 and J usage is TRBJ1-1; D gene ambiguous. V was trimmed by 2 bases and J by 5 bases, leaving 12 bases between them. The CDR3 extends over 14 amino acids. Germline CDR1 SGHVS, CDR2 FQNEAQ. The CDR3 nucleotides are TGTGCCAGCAGCTTACGGGCTGGGCGGACTGAAGCTTTCTTT. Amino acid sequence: CASSLRAGRTEAFF.

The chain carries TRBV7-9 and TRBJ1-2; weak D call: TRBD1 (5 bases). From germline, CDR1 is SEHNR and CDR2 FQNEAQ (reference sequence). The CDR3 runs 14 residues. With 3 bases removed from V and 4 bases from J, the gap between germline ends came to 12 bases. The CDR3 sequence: CASSFGRDPYGYTF. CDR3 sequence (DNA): TGTGCCAGCAGCTTCGGCAGGGATCCCTATGGCTACACCTTC. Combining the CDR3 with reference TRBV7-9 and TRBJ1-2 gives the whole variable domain DTGVSQNPRHKITKRGQNVTFRCDPISEHNRLYWYRQTLGQGPEFLTYFQNEAQLEKSRLLSDRFSAERPKGSFSTLEIQRTEQGDSAMYLCASSFGRDPYGYTFGSGTRLTVV.

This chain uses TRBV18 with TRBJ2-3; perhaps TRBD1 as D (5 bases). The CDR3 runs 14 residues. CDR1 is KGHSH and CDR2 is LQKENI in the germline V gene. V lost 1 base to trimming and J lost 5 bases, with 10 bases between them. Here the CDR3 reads CASSPQGLVDTQYF. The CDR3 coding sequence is TGTGCCAGCTCACCACAGGGGTTGGTAGATACGCAGTATTTT.

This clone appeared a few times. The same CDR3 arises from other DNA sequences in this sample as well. CDR3 sequence reads: CASSFQGDQETQYF. CDR3 DNA: TGCGCCAGCAGCTTTCAGGGGGACCAAGAGACCCAGTACTTC. The chain combines TRBV5-1 with TRBJ2-5, with 7 bases lining up with TRBD1. Germline V gene lookup returns CDR1 SGHRS and CDR2 YFSETQ. This CDR3 has 14 residues. J was trimmed by 0 bases and V by 2 bases; bases with no gene match: 1.

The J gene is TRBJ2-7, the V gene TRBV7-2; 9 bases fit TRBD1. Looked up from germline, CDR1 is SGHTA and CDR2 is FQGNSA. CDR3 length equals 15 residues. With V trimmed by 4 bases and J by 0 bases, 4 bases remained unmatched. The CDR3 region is CASSSGTGYSYEQYV. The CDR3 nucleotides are TGTGCCAGCAGCTCTGGGACAGGGTACTCCTACGAGCAGTACGTC.

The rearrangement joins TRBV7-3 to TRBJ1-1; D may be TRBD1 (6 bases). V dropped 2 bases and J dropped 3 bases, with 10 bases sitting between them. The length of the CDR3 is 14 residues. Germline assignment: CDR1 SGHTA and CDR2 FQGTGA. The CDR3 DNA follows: TGTGCCAGCAGCTTATACCAGGGGCACACTGAAGCTTTCTTT. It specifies CASSLYQGHTEAFF.